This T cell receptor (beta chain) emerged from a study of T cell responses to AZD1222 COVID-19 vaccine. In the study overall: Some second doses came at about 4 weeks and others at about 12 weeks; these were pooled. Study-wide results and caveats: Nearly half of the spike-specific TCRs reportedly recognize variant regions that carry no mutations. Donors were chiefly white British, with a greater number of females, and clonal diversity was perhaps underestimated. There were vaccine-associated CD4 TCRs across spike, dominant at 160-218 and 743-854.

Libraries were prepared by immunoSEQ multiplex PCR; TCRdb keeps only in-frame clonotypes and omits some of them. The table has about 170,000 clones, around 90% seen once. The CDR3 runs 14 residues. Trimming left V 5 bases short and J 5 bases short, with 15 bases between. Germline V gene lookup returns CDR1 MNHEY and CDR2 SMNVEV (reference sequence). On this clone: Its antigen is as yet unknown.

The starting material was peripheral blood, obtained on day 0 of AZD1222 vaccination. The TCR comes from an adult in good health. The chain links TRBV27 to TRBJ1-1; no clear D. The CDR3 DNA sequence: TGTGCCAGCAGTCCCAGGAGCGTGGTAACTGAAGCTTTCTTT. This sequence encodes CASSPRSVVTEAFF.